This TCR beta chain was observed in a study of blood T cell repertoires in COVID-19. The overall study: Donors in the United States, Italy and Spain gave samples during acute or convalescent COVID-19. T cells, B-cell-depleted T cells, or PBMCs provided the cDNA or gDNA that served as material.

Those enrolled in Seattle joined during active infection and were followed longitudinally afterward. J lost 4 bases, V lost 1 base, and 3 bases had no gene match. In germline, CDR1 is MDHEN, CDR2 SYDVKM. The CDR3 has 14 residues. Original processing notes: By means of reference gene primer amplification, nucleated cell counts were estimated. The protocol was immunoSEQ multiplex PCR, while the TCRdb copy is restricted to in-frame clones and leaves out a portion. V, J and clone size are taken as reported in that table, and D and trimming were inferred from the DNA itself. This repertoire shows under 65,000 clones, about 87% found once; its top ten account for approximately 6%.

This chain links TRBV28 with TRBJ1-2, with 7 bases that match TRBD1. The clonotype was recovered from an older woman with COVID-19, enrolled during active disease. The sequenced material came from peripheral blood. The CDR3, as DNA: TGTGCCAGCAGTTTATATCGACAGGGCTATGGCTACACCTTC. Translating gives CASSLYRQGYGYTF.